The following is a TCR beta chain sequence with its context. Its antigen is undetermined. V shed 5 bases and J 15 bases; nucleotides not matched to a gene: 28. CDR1 and CDR2 (germline): SGHVS, FQNEAQ. This CDR3 is built from 18 residues. TCRbeta libraries were built with three rounds of nested PCR, modified from ARM-PCR. TCRdb independently ran MiXCR on the multiplex PCR reads; one entry per CDR3 protein. The sample yields roughly 69,000 distinct CDR3 sequences, around 80% seen once. This entry comes from a study of tumor and adjacent non-tumor tissue in lung cancer. Study information: Patients comprised about a dozen adenocarcinoma, 2 squamous cell carcinoma and 1 small cell lung cancer. Points from the study as a whole: Tumor tissue had significantly higher TCR diversity than normal lung. Normal lung showed higher cumulative top 100 clone frequency than tumor.

No cell sorting was done before RNA was extracted from the tissue. This non-tumor lung sample came from over 3 cm beyond the tumor edge. This receptor was identified in a man aged 60 to 75 with non-small cell lung cancer. The sequenced sample consisted of distant non-tumor lung tissue. The rearrangement links TRBV7-8 to TRBJ2-3; TRBD1 agrees at 8 bases. The CDR3 sequence is CASSVPGTGFGLTDTHYF. CDR3 nucleotide sequence: TGTGCCAGCAGCGTACCCGGGACAGGCTTTGGTTTGACAGATACTCACTATTTT.